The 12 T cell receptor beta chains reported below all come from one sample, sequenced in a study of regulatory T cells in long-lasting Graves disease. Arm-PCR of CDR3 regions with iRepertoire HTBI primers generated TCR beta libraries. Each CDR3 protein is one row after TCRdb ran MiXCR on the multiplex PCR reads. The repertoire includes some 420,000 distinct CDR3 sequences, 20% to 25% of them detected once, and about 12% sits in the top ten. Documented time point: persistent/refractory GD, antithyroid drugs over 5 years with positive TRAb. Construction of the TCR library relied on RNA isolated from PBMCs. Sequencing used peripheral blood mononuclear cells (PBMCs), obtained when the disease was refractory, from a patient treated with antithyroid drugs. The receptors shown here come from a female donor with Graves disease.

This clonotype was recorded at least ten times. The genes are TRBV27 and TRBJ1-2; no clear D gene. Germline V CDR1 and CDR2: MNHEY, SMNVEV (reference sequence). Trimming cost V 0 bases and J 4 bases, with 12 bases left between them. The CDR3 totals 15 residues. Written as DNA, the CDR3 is TGTGCCAGCAGTTTATCGCGGACGGCGAGCTATGGCTACACCTTC. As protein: CASSLSRTASYGYTF.

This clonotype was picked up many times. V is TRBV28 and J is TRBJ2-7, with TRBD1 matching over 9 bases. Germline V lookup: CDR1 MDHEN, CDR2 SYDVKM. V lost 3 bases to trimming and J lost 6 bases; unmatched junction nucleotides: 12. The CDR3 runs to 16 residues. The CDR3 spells CASSFAGQGKITEQYF. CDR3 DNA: TGTGCCAGCAGTTTCGCAGGACAGGGGAAAATCACCGAGCAGTACTTC.

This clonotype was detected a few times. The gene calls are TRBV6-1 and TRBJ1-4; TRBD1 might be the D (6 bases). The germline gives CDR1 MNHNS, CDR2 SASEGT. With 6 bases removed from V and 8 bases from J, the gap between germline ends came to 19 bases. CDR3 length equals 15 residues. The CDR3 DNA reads TGTGCCAGCAGCCCCGGGACAACCCACGGGGAAAAACTGTTTTTT. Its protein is CASSPGTTHGEKLFF.

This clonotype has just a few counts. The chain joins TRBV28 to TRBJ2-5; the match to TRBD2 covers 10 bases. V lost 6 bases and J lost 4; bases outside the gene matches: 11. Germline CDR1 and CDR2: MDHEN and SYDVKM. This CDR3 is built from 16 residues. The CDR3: CASSPASGGARETQYF. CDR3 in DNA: TGTGCCAGCAGCCCCGCCAGCGGGGGGGCTCGAGAGACCCAGTACTTC.

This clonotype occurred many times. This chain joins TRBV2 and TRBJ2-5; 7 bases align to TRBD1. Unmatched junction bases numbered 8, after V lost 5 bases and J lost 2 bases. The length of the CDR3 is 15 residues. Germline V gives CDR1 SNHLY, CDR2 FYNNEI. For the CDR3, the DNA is TGTGCCAGCAGTAAAGGGGACAGTGGTCAAGAGACCCAGTACTTC. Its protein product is CASSKGDSGQETQYF.

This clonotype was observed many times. The CDR3 sequence is CASSFGGTNEKLFF. The CDR3, as DNA: TGTGCCAGCAGCTTTGGGGGCACTAATGAAAAACTGTTTTTT. The V gene is TRBV7-2, the J gene TRBJ1-4; D might be TRBD1 (6 bases). Germline V lookup: CDR1 SGHTA, CDR2 FQGNSA. The germline V and J ends were trimmed by 3 bases and 2 bases, with 7 bases remaining between them. The CDR3 consists of 14 residues.

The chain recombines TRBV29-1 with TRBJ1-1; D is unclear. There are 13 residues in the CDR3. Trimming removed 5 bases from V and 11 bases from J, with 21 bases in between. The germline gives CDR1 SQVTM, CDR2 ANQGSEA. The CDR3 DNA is TGCAGCGTTCAACAGTGGGTTCAAGAGGGCGCTTTCTTT. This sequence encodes CSVQQWVQEGAFF. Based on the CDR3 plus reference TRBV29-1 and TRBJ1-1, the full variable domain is SAVISQKPSRDICQRGTSLTIQCQVDSQVTMMFWYRQQPGQSLTLIATANQGSEATYESGFVIDKFPISRPNLTFSTLTVSNMSPEDSSIYLCSVQQWVQEGAFFGQGTRLTVV.

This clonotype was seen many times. CDR3 in amino acids: CSATDRNYGYTF. In DNA form, the CDR3 reads TGCAGCGCAACCGACAGGAACTATGGCTACACCTTC. The chain combines TRBV29-1 with TRBJ1-2; tentative D call: TRBD1 (6 bases). V was cut by 7 bases and J by 2 bases, with 11 bases left in between. The germline CDR1 and CDR2 sequences are SQVTM and ANQGSEA. This CDR3 region has 12 residues.

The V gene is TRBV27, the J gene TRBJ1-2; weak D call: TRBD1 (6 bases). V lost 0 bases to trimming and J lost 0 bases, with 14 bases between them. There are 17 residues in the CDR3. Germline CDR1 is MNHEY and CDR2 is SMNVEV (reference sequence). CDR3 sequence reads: CASSLSPASGANYGYTF. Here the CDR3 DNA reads TGTGCCAGCAGTTTATCCCCAGCCTCAGGGGCTAACTATGGCTACACCTTC.

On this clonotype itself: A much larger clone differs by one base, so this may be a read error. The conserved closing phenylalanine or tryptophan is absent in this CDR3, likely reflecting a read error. The CDR3 loop is CASSQGVSNEKLFI. Here the CDR3 DNA reads TGTGCCAGCAGTCAGGGTGTGTCTAATGAAAAACTGTTTATT. This chain connects TRBV6-1 to TRBJ1-4; perhaps TRBD1 as D (5 bases). V was cut by 5 bases and J by 3 bases, with 10 bases left in between. The CDR3 extends over 14 amino acids. Germline CDR1 MNHNS, CDR2 SASEGT.

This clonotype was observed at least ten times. CDR3 coding DNA: TGTGCCAGCGCGAAAGACGTGAACACTGAAGCTTTCTTT. Translation gives CASAKDVNTEAFF. The chain employs TRBV2 and TRBJ1-1; the D is unclear. V lost 8 bases and J 0 bases, leaving 10 bases between the germline ends. Germline lookup yields CDR1 SNHLY and CDR2 FYNNEI. CDR3 length: 13 amino acids. Variable domain in full (rest from reference TRBV2 and TRBJ1-1): EPEVTQTPSHQVTQMGQEVILRCVPISNHLYFYWYRQILGQKVEFLVSFYNNEISEKSEIFDDQFSVERPDGSNFTLKIRSTKLEDSAMYFCASAKDVNTEAFFGQGTRLTVV.

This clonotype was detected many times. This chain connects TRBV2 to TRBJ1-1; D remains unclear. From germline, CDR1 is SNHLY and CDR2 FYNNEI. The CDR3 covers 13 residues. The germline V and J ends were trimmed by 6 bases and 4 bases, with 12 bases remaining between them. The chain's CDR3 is CASRVGESTEAFF. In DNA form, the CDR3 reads TGTGCCAGCAGGGTTGGGGAGAGCACTGAAGCTTTCTTT.